This T cell receptor (beta chain) was recorded in a study of shared clonotypes between healthy human individuals. CD45RO-negative, CCR7-positively selected cells formed the naive CD8 fraction, excluding terminally differentiated effector memory CD45RA+ cells. The assay was immunoSEQ multiplex PCR, and TCRdb's table has in-frame clones only and misses some. The sample lists roughly 1,800,000 clones, approximately 95% seen once, with less than 1.5% in the top ten. The CDR3 contains 14 residues. Germline V gives CDR1 SGHAT, CDR2 FQNNGV. After removal of 1 base from V and 10 bases from J, the junction contained 8 bases not matched to a gene.

The rearrangement uses TRBV11-2 and TRBJ2-5; 8 bases are a match to TRBD2. The clonotype originates from a young man in good health. Input material: naive CD8+ T cells sorted from blood. CDR3 sequence (DNA): TGTGCCAGCAGCTTAGTAGCGGACGGGGGGGACCAGTACTTC. It specifies CASSLVADGGDQYF.